This TCR beta chain was observed in a study of shared clonotypes between healthy human individuals. Study outcomes and limitations: Clonotypes not shared had lower generation probabilities than those common to all four donors.

Germline V gene sequence: CDR1 PRHDT, CDR2 FYEKMQ (reference sequence). The V end was cut by 5 bases, the J end by 2 bases, with 13 bases between. This CDR3 has 15 residues. Of note for this clone: Antigen unknown.

Sequenced by immunoSEQ multiplex PCR; TCRdb stores in-frame clones only, minus some. The sample carries fewer than 400,000 clones, under 80% recorded once. This TCR was sampled from a man aged 30-40 years in good health. Sequenced input: memory CD4+ T cells sorted from blood. Subset described: CD45RA-negative fraction. The chain carries TRBV13 and TRBJ1-5; no definite D call. The CDR3 bases are TGTGCCAGCAGCCTACGGCGCGGTGGCAATCAGCCCCAGCATTTT. Its protein is CASSLRRGGNQPQHF.